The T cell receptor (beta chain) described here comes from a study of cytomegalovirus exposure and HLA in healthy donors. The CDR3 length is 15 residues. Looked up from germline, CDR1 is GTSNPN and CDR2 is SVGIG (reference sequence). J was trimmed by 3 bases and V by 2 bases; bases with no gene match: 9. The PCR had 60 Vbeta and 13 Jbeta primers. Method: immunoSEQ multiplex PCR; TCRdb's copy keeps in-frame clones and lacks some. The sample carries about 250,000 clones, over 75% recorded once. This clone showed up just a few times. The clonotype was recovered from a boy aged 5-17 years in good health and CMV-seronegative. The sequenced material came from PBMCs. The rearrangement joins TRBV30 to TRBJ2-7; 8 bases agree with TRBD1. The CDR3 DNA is TGTGCCTGGAGTCTGGACAGGGTTATCGACTACGAGCAGTACTTC. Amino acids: CAWSLDRVIDYEQYF.